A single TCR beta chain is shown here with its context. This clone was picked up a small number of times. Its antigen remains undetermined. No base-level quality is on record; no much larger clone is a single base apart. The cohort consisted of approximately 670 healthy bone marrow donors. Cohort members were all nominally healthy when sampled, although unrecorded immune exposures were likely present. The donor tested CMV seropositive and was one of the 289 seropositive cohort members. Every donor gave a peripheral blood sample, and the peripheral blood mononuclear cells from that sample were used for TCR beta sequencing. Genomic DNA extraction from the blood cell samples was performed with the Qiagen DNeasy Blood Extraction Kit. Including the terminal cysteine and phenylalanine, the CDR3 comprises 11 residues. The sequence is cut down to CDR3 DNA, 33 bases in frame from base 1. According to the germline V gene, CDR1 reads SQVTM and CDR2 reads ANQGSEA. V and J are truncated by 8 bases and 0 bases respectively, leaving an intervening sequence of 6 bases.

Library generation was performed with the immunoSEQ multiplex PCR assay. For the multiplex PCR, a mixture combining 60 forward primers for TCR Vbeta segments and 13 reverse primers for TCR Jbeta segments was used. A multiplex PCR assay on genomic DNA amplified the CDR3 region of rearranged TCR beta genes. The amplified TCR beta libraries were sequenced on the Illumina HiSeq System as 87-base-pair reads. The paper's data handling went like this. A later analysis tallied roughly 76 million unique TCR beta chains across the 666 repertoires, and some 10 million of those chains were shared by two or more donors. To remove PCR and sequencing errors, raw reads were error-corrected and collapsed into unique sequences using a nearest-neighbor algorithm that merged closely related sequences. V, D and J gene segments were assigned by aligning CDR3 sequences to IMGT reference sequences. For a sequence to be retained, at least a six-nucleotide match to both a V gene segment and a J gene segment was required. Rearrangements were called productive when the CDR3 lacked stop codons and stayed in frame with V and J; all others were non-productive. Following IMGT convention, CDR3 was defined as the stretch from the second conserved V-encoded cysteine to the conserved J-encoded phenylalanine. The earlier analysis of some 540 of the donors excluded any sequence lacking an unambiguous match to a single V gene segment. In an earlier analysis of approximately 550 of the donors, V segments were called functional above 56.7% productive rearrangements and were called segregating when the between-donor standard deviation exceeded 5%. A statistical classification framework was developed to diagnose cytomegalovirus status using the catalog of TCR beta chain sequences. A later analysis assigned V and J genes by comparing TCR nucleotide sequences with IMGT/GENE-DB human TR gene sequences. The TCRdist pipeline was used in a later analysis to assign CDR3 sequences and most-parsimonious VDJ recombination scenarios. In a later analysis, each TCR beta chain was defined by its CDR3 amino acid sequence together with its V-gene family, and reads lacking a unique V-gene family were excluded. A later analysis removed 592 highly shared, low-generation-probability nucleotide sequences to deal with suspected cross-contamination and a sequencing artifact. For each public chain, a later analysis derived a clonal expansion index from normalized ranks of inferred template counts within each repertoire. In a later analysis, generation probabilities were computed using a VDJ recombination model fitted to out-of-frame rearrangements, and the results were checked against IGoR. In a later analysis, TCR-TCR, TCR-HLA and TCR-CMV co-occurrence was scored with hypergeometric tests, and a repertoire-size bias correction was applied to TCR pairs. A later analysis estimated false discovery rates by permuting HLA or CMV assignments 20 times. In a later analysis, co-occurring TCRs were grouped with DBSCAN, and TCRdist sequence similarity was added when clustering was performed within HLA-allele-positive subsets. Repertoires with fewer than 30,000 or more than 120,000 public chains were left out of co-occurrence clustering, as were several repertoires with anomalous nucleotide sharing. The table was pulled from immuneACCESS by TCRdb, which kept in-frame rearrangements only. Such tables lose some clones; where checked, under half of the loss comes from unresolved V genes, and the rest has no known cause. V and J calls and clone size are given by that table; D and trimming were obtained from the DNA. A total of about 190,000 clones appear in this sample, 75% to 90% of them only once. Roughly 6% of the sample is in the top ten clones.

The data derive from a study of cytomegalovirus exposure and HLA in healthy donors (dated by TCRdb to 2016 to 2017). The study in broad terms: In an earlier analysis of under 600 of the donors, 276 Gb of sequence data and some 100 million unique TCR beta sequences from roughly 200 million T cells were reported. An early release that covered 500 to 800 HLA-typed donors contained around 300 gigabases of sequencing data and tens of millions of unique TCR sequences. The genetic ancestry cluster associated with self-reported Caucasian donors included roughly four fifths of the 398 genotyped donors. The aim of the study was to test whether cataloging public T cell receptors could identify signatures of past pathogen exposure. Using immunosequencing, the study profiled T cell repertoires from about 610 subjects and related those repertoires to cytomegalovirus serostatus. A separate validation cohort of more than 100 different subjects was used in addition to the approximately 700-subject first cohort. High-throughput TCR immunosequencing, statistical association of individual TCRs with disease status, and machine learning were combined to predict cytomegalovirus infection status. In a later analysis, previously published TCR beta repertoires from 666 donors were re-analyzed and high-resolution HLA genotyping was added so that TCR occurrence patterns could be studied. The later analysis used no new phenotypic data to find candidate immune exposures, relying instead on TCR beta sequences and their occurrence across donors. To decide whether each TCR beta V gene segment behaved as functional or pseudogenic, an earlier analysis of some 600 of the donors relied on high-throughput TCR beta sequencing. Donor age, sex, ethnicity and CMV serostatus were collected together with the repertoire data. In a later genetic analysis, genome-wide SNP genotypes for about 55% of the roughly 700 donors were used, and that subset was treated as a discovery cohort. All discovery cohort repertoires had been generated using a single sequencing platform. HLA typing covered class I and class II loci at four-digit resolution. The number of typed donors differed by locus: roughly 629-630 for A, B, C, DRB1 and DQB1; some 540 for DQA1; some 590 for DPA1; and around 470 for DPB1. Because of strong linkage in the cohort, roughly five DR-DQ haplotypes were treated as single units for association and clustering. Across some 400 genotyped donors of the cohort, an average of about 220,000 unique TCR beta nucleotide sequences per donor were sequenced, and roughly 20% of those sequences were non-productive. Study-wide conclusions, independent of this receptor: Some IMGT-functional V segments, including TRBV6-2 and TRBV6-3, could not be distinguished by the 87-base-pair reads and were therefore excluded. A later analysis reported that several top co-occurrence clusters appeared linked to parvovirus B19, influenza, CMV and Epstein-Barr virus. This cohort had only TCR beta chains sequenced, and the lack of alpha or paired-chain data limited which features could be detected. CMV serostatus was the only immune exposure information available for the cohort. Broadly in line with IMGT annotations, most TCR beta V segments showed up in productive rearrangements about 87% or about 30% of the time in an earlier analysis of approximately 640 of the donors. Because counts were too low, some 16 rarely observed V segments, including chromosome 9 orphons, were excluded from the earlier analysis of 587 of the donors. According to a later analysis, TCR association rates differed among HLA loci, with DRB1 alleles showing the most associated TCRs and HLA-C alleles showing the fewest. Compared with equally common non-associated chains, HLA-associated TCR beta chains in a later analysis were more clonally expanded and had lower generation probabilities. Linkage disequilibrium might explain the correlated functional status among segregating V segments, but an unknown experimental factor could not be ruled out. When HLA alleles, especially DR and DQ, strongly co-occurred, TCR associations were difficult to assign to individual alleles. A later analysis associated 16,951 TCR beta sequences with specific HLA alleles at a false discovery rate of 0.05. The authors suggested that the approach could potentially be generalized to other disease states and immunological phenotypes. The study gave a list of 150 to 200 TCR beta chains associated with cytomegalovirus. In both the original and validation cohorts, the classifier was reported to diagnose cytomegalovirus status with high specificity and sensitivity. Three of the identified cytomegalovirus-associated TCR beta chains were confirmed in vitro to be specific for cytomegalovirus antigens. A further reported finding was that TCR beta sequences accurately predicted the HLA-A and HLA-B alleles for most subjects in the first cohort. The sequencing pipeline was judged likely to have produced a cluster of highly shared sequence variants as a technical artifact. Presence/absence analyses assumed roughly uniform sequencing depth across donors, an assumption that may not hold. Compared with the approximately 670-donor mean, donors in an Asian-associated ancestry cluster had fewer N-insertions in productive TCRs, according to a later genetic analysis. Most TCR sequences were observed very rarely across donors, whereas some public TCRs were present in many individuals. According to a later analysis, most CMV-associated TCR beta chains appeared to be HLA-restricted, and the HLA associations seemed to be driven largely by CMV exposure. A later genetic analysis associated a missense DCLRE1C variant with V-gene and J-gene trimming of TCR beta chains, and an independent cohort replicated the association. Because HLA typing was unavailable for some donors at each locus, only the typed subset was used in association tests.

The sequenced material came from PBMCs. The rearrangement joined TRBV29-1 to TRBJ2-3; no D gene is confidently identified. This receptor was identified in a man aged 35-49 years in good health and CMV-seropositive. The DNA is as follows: TGCAGCCACAGTAGCACAGATACGCAGTATTTT. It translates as CSHSSTDTQYF.